This passage covers 19 T cell receptor beta chains from one sample sequenced in a study of memory B cells and T cells in multiple sclerosis. CFSE-dim autoproliferating and CFSE-high non-proliferating T cells from unstimulated culture were sequenced separately. Roughly 5x10^7 CFSE-labeled PBMCs were cultured less than eight days unstimulated, then replicate wells were pooled. Clones were sequenced by immunoSEQ multiplex PCR, and TCRdb holds only the in-frame ones, with some missing. The sample holds under 50,000 clones; roughly 87% are singletons and the top ten take about 1.1%. Their recognized antigens are unknown. Input material: PBMCs from blood kept in culture. The receptors derive from a human donor with multiple sclerosis.

This clone was counted only a few times. V is TRBV5-8 and J is TRBJ2-7; possible D gene TRBD2, 6 bases. Trimming stripped 10 bases from V and 4 bases from J, with 12 bases between. The CDR3 contains 11 residues. CDR1 and CDR2 from the germline V gene are SGHTS and YDEGEE. The CDR3 region is CAGGVGYEQYF. In DNA, the CDR3 is TGTGCCGGCGGGGTTGGATACGAGCAGTACTTC.

This chain uses TRBV4-2 with TRBJ1-2; possibly TRBD1 for D (6 bases). V shed 1 base and J shed 4 bases, with 13 bases lying between them. CDR3 length equals 15 residues. Germline CDR1 is LGHNA and CDR2 is YNFKEQ. In DNA, the CDR3 is TGTGCCAGCAGCCAAGGCGGGGGCTCTATCTATGGCTACACCTTC. This encodes CASSQGGGSIYGYTF.

J is TRBJ1-2 and V is TRBV9, with a possible D match to TRBD1 (5 bases). This CDR3 has 14 amino acids. V was cut by 0 bases and J by 4 bases, with 10 bases left in between. The germline V gene has CDR1 SGDLS and CDR2 YYNGEE. This CDR3 reads CASSVGLGAYGYTF. In DNA form, the CDR3 reads TGTGCCAGCAGCGTAGGGCTTGGGGCCTATGGCTACACCTTC. The full variable domain, completed using reference TRBV9 and TRBJ1-2, is DSGVTQTPKHLITATGQRVTLRCSPRSGDLSVYWYQQSLDQGLQFLIQYYNGEERAKGNILERFSAQQFPDLHSELNLSSLELGDSALYFCASSVGLGAYGYTFGSGTRLTVV.

V is TRBV6-6 and J is TRBJ1-2; 8 positions match TRBD1. Germline CDR1 and CDR2: MNHNY and SVGAGI (reference sequence). This CDR3 has 15 residues. The V and J ends lost 7 bases and 6 bases, in that order; junction bases with no gene match: 13. Here the CDR3 DNA reads TGTGCCAGCATTCTACCGGGACAGGTGAACCATGGCTACACCTTC. Translation gives CASILPGQVNHGYTF.

This sequence joins TRBV18 and TRBJ1-2; maybe TRBD1 (5 bases). Germline V gene data show CDR1 as KGHSH and CDR2 as LQKENI. The germline V and J ends were trimmed by 2 bases and 8 bases, with 12 bases remaining between them. The CDR3 has 13 amino acids. The CDR3 DNA follows: TGTGCCAGCTCACCAGGGACTATCGGGGGCTACACCTTC. Its translation: CASSPGTIGGYTF.

The chain combines TRBV12-5 with TRBJ2-1; TRBD1 agrees at 7 bases. Germline V gene data show CDR1 as LGHNT and CDR2 as FRNRAP. V gave up 5 bases and J gave up 6 bases; unmatched junction bases: 7. CDR3 length: 14 residues. CDR3 DNA: TGTGCTAGTGGTCTAGGGGACAGTCCCAATGAGCAGTTCTTC. Amino acids: CASGLGDSPNEQFF.

This chain links TRBV27 with TRBJ1-4, with 8 positions matching TRBD1. This CDR3 comprises 14 residues. Germline V lookup: CDR1 MNHEY, CDR2 SMNVEV (reference sequence). V shed 3 bases, J shed 5 bases, and the junction held 2 bases outside the gene matches. CDR3 loop: CASSFRQGNEKLFF. The CDR3 DNA sequence: TGTGCCAGCAGTTTCAGACAGGGGAATGAAAAACTGTTTTTT.

J is TRBJ2-7 and V is TRBV30, with a tentative D call TRBD1 (6 bases). Trimming cost V 0 bases and J 5 bases, with 20 bases left between them. Germline V lookup: CDR1 GTSNPN, CDR2 SVGIG (reference sequence). The CDR3 loop spans 16 amino acids. The CDR3 region is CAWSVRRGSVTDEQYF. The DNA of the CDR3 is TGTGCCTGGAGTGTTCGCAGGGGCTCGGTTACGGACGAGCAGTACTTC.

This clone came up once. The chain employs TRBV5-1 and TRBJ2-5, with D possibly TRBD2 on 6 matching bases. Germline V gives CDR1 SGHRS, CDR2 YFSETQ. The V end was cut by 0 bases, the J end by 3 bases, with 15 bases between. This CDR3 comprises 16 residues. The CDR3 bases are TGCGCCAGCAGCTTGGGGTTTAGTGCGGGGAAAGAGACCCAGTACTTC. Amino acid sequence: CASSLGFSAGKETQYF.

This chain uses TRBV5-1 with TRBJ1-4; 7 nucleotides align to TRBD1. Germline CDR1 reads SGHRS; CDR2 reads YFSETQ. This CDR3 is built from 15 residues. V gave up 2 bases and J gave up 7 bases; unmatched junction bases: 8. The CDR3 reads CASSFSAGGGEKLFF. The CDR3 region has the DNA TGCGCCAGCAGCTTTTCGGCAGGGGGAGGTGAAAAACTGTTTTTT. The whole variable domain, remainder taken from reference TRBV5-1 and TRBJ1-4, is KAGVTQTPRYLIKTRGQQVTLSCSPISGHRSVSWYQQTPGQGLQFLFEYFSETQRNKGNFPGRFSGRQFSNSRSEMNVSTLELGDSALYLCASSFSAGGGEKLFFGSGTQLSVL.

V and J are TRBV28 and TRBJ1-5, with a weak D call TRBD1 (6 bases). Trimming removed 4 bases at V and 4 bases at J, with 14 bases between. From germline, CDR1 is MDHEN and CDR2 SYDVKM. The CDR3 is 15 residues long. This CDR3 reads CASSSGHLRNQPQHF. The CDR3 DNA sequence: TGTGCCAGCAGTTCGGGACACCTTAGGAATCAGCCCCAGCATTTT. Based on the CDR3 plus reference TRBV28 and TRBJ1-5, the full variable domain is DVKVTQSSRYLVKRTGEKVFLECVQDMDHENMFWYRQDPGLGLRLIYFSYDVKMKEKGDIPEGYSVSREKKERFSLILESASTNQTSMYLCASSSGHLRNQPQHFGDGTRLSIL.

V is TRBV6-1 and J is TRBJ1-5; D is unclear. The CDR3 spans 13 residues. Trimming pared 2 bases from V and 1 base from J, leaving 3 bases between. Germline CDR1 MNHNS, CDR2 SASEGT. CDR3 sequence reads: CASSETSNQPQHF. The CDR3 bases are TGTGCCAGCAGTGAAACCAGCAATCAGCCCCAGCATTTT.

The V and J genes are TRBV4-1 and TRBJ2-5; 11 bases map to TRBD2. This CDR3 is built from 18 residues. V was pared by 4 bases and J by 4 bases, with 14 bases of the junction left unmatched. CDR1 and CDR2 from the germline V gene are MGHRA and YSYEKL. In DNA, the CDR3 is TGCGCCAGCAGCCTGGGCCCGGCTAGCGGGGGGCCGGGAGAGACCCAGTACTTC. The encoded protein is CASSLGPASGGPGETQYF.

This clone has only a few counts. The chain recombines TRBV28 with TRBJ1-2, with 8 bases aligning to TRBD1. V lost 3 bases to trimming and J lost 4 bases; unmatched junction nucleotides: 4. There are 14 residues in the CDR3. The V gene's germline CDR1 is MDHEN and CDR2 SYDVKM. The CDR3 sequence: CASSFAGGSYGYTF. DNA for the CDR3: TGTGCCAGCAGTTTTGCAGGGGGCAGCTATGGCTACACCTTC.

The chain joins TRBV19 to TRBJ1-6; 12 bases fit TRBD1. Germline V CDR1 and CDR2: LNHDA, SQIVND (reference sequence). The CDR3 totals 19 residues. Germline trimming cut 5 bases from V and 8 bases from J; bases unmatched to any gene: 16. CDR3 sequence: CASSGLRDRGRVVDSPLHF. The CDR3 DNA is TGTGCCAGTAGTGGACTCCGGGACAGGGGGCGCGTAGTTGATTCACCCCTCCACTTT.

The chain joins TRBV5-6 to TRBJ2-5; the D is unclear. Germline V gene data show CDR1 as SGHDT and CDR2 as YYEEEE. The V end was cut by 4 bases, the J end by 4 bases, with 14 bases between. This CDR3 spans 14 amino acids. The CDR3 protein is CASSQSHESETQYF. CDR3 sequence (DNA): TGTGCCAGCAGCCAAAGTCACGAGTCAGAGACCCAGTACTTC.

The chain has TRBV7-9 and TRBJ2-7, with 7 bases lining up with TRBD1. Germline V CDR1 and CDR2: SEHNR, FQNEAQ (reference sequence). V lost 4 bases to trimming and J lost 2 bases; unmatched junction nucleotides: 11. This CDR3 is 16 amino acids long. CDR3 sequence: CASSSLAGTDPYEQYF. CDR3 nucleotides: TGTGCCAGCAGCTCCCTAGCCGGGACAGACCCCTACGAGCAGTACTTC.

The chain has TRBV9 and TRBJ2-1; 8 positions agree with TRBD2. CDR3 length: 18 amino acids. V was clipped by 0 bases and J by 3 bases; unmatched bases: 11. Germline assignment: CDR1 SGDLS and CDR2 YYNGEE. In nucleotides, the CDR3 is TGTGCCAGCAGCGTAGCTAGTAGGAGCGGGAGTTTCTACAATGAGCAGTTCTTC. Encoded protein: CASSVASRSGSFYNEQFF.

The chain is built from TRBV2 and TRBJ1-3; a weak D match, TRBD1 (5 bases). Trimming removed 4 bases at V and 0 bases at J, with 7 bases between. The CDR3 length is 14 residues. In germline, CDR1 is SNHLY, CDR2 FYNNEI. CDR3 nucleotides: TGTGCCAGCAGTGGGGGGAGCTCTGGAAACACCATATATTTT. Its protein is CASSGGSSGNTIYF. The complete variable domain, with remaining parts taken from reference TRBV2 and TRBJ1-3, reads EPEVTQTPSHQVTQMGQEVILRCVPISNHLYFYWYRQILGQKVEFLVSFYNNEISEKSEIFDDQFSVERPDGSNFTLKIRSTKLEDSAMYFCASSGGSSGNTIYFGEGSWLTVV.